This T cell receptor (beta chain) was observed in a study of blood T cell repertoires in COVID-19. Sequencing used immunoSEQ multiplex PCR; TCRdb keeps in-frame clones, though not all of them. The data show fewer than 30,000 clones, with 80% to 90% seen just once and around 30% held by the top ten. Germline trimming cut 4 bases from V and 4 bases from J; bases unmatched to any gene: 8. The V gene's germline CDR1 is KGHSH and CDR2 LQKENI. The length of the CDR3 is 15 residues. The sequencing sample was made of peripheral blood. The sequence came from a woman of 80 years or more with COVID-19, enrolled during active disease. The rearrangement links TRBV18 to TRBJ2-7; 9 bases map to TRBD1. The CDR3 is CASSLEQGATYEQYF. Written as DNA, the CDR3 is TGTGCCAGCTCACTCGAACAGGGGGCGACTTACGAGCAGTACTTC.